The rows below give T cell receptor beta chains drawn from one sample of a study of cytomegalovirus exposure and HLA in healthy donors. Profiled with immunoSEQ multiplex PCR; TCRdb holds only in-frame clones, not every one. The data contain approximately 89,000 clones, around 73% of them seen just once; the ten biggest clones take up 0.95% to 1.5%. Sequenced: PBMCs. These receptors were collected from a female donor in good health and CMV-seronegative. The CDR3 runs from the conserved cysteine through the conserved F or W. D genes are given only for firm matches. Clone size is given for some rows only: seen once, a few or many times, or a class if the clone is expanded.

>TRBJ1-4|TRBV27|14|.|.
TGTGCCAGCAGTTTACAGGGTACTAATGAAAAACTGTTTTTT
CASSLQGTNEKLFF
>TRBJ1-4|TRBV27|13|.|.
TGTGCCAGCAGACCTCAGGTAGAGGAAAAACTGTTTTTT
CASRPQVEEKLFF
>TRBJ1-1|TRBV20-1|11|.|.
TGCAGTGCCCCGTTGAGCACTGAAGCTTTCTTT
CSAPLSTEAFF
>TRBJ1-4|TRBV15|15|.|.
TGTGCCACCAGCAGTCGAGGGTGGACTAATGAAAAACTGTTTTTT
CATSSRGWTNEKLFF
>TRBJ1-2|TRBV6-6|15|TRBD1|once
TGTGCCAGCAGCTATGAATACGGACAGGGCCGTGGCTACACCTTC
CASSYEYGQGRGYTF
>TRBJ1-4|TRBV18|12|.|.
TGTGCCAGCTCACTAATTAATGAAAAACTGTTTTTT
CASSLINEKLFF
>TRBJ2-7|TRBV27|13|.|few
TGTGCCAGCAGTCTGACAGGAGCCTACGAGCAGTACTTC
CASSLTGAYEQYF
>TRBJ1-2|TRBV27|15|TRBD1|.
TGTGCCAGCAGTTCCTTAGGAGGGGGCGACTATGGCTACACCTTC
CASSSLGGGDYGYTF
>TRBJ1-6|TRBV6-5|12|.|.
TGTGCCAGCAGTGCGAGCGTAGCCCCCCTCCACTTT
CASSASVAPLHF
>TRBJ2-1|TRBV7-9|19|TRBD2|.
TGTGCCAGCAGCTCTATTTCGGGGTCGGGGGGTTCGGTTTACAATGAGCAGTTCTTC
CASSSISGSGGSVYNEQFF
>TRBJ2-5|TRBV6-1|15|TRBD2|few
TGTGCCAGCAGTGAACAGCGGGGGGGTGGGGAGACCCAGTACTTC
CASSEQRGGGETQYF
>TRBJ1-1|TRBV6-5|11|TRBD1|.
TGTGCCAGCGGGGACAGGCCCCCTTGGTTCTTT
CASGDRPPWFF
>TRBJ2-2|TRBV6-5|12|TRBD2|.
TGTGCCACGACGGGGGGGACCGGGGAGCTGTTTTTT
CATTGGTGELFF
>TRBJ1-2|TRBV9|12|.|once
TGTGCCAGCAGCGTAGGCGGCTATGGCTACACCTTC
CASSVGGYGYTF
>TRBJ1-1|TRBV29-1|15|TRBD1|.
TGCAGCGTTGAATTTTCGGGACAGATGAACACTGAAGCTTTCTTT
CSVEFSGQMNTEAFF
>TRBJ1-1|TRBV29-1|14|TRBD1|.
TGCAGCGTTGCGGGACAGCTCATGAACACTGAAGCTTTCTTT
CSVAGQLMNTEAFF
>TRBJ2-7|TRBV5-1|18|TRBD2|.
TGCGCCAGCAGCTTGGGGGTCCCCTCTAGCGGGAGGCCCTACGAGCAGTACTTC
CASSLGVPSSGRPYEQYF
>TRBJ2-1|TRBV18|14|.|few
TGTGCCAGCTCACCAGAGGGAGGTCCCGATGAGCAGTTCTTC
CASSPEGGPDEQFF
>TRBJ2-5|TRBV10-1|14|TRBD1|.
TGCGCCAGCAGCGGGACAGGGAGCGGCGAGACCCAGTACTTC
CASSGTGSGETQYF
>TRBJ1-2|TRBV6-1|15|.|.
TGTGCCAGCAGTGAAGCGTGGCAGGGGCCTTATGGCTACACCTTC
CASSEAWQGPYGYTF
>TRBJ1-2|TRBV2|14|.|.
TGTGCCAGCAGTGACGGGGTTCCGACAACTGGCTACACCTTC
CASSDGVPTTGYTF
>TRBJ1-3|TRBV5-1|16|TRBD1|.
TGCGCCAGCAGCTTGGGGGGCCAGGGGGCCGGAAACACCATATATTTT
CASSLGGQGAGNTIYF
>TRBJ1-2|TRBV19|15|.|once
TGTGCCAGTAGTCCTGACTTAGCGGGGGCAAGAGGCTACACCTTC
CASSPDLAGARGYTF
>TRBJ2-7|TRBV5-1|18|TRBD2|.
TGCGCCAGCAGCCCGGGACTAGCGGGAGGTCCAAGCTCCTACGAGCAGTACTTC
CASSPGLAGGPSSYEQYF
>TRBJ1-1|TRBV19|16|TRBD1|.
TGTGCCAGTAGGGGGACAGGGTGGGGAATGAACACTGAAGCTTTCTTT
CASRGTGWGMNTEAFF
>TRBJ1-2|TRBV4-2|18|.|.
TGTGCCAGCAGCCAAGTATCAGGGCAGGGGCCAGCTAACTATGGCTACACCTTC
CASSQVSGQGPANYGYTF
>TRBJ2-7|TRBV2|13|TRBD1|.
TGTGCCAGCATCGGACAGGGATCCTACGAGCAGTACTTC
CASIGQGSYEQYF
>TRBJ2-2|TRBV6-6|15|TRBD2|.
TGTGCCAGCAGTCTACTAGCGGGGGAGGCCGGGGAGCTGTTTTTT
CASSLLAGEAGELFF
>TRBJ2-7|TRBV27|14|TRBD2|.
TGTGCCAGCAGACCCGGGACTAGCGCGTACGAGCAGTACTTC
CASRPGTSAYEQYF
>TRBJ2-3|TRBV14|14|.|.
TGTGCCAGCAGCTCCGGTCAGGGCACAGATACGCAGTATTTT
CASSSGQGTDTQYF
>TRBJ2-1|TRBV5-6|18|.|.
TGTGCCAGCAGCTTGGCGTCGGCTAGCAGAGACATCTACAATGAGCAGTTCTTC
CASSLASASRDIYNEQFF
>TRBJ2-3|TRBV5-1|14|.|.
TGCGCCAGCCATACAGGGTTTCCCACAGATACGCAGTATTTT
CASHTGFPTDTQYF
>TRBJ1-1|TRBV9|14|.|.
TGTGCCAGCAGCCAGGGACACATGAACACTGAAGCTTTCTTT
CASSQGHMNTEAFF
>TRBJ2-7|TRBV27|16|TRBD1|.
TGTGCCAGCAGTTTAGGGTCGGGGACAGCTGCCGTCGAGCAGTACTTC
CASSLGSGTAAVEQYF
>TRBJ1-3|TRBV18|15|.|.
TGTGCCAGCTCACCGTTTCGGGAGGCTGGAAACACCATATATTTT
CASSPFREAGNTIYF
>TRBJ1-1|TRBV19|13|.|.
TGTGCCAGTAGTACCCTGTTTCCTACTGAAGCTTTCTTT
CASSTLFPTEAFF
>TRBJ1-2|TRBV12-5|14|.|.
TGTGCTAGTGGTTTGTTAGACAGTCGAGCTGGCTACACCTTC
CASGLLDSRAGYTF
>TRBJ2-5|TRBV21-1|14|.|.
TGTGCCAGCAGCAAAGTGGGGGCCCAAGAGACCCAGTACTTC
CASSKVGAQETQYF
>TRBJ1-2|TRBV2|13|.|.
TGTGCCAGCAGGGATGACGGAGGCTATGGCTACACCTTC
CASRDDGGYGYTF
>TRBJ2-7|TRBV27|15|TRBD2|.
TGTGCCAGCAGTAGCCCCAGACTAGCCCGCTACGAGCAGTACTTC
CASSSPRLARYEQYF
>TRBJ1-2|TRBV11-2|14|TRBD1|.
TGTGCCAGCAGCTATGACAGGGGGCGCGGAGGCTACACCTTC
CASSYDRGRGGYTF
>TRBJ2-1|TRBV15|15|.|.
TGTGCCACCAGCAGAGAATTAGAGTCCTACAATGAGCAGTTCTTC
CATSRELESYNEQFF
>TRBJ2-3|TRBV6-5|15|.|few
TGTGCCAGCAGTTACGGAGGGGTGAGGGCAGATACGCAGTATTTT
CASSYGGVRADTQYF
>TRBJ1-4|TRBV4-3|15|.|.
TGCGCCAGCAGCCAAGCTACAGGGACATTTGAAAAACTGTTTTTT
CASSQATGTFEKLFF